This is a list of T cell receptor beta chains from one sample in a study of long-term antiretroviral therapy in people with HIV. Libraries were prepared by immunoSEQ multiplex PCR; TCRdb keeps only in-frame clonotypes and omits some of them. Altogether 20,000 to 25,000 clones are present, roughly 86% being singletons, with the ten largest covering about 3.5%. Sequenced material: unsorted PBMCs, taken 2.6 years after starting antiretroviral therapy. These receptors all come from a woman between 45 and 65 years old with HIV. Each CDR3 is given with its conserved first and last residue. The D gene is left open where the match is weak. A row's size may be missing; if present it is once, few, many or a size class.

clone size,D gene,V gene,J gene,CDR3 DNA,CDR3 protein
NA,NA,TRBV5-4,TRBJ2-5,TGTGCCAGCAGCTCGGGTGGACAAGGGACCCAGTACTTC,CASSSGGQGTQYF
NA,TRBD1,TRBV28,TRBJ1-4,TGTGCCAGCAGCCCAGGGGGCATACGGGCCGAACTGTTTTTT,CASSPGGIRAELFF
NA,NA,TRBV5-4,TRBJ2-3,TGTGCCACCAATACCGGGACCCCAGATACGCAGTATTTT,CATNTGTPDTQYF
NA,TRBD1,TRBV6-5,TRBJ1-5,TGTGCCAGCAGCACAGGGGGGGGCAATCAGCCCCAGCATTTT,CASSTGGGNQPQHF
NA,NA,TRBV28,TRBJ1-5,TGTGCCAGCAGTCGGGGACTCGTGAATCAGCCCCAGCATTTT,CASSRGLVNQPQHF
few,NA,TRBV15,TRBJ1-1,TGTGCCACCAGCAGAGATCTTATGGGCATGAACACTGAAGCTTTCTTT,CATSRDLMGMNTEAFF
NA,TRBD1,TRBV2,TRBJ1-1,TGTGCCAGCAGCGGACAGGGGAACACTGAAGCTTTCTTT,CASSGQGNTEAFF
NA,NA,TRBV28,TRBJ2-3,TGTGCCAGCAGCCTCGGGGGCGGCGGGAGAGATACGCAGTATTTT,CASSLGGGGRDTQYF
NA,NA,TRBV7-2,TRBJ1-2,TGTGCCAGCAGCTTTGACAGGAACTATGGCTACACCTTC,CASSFDRNYGYTF
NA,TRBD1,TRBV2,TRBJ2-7,TGTGCCAGCAGGGGGGACAGGGGGTCTCCCTACGAGCAGTACTTC,CASRGDRGSPYEQYF
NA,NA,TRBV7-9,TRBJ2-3,TGTGCCAGCAGCCCCCAGGGAACAGATACGCAGTATTTT,CASSPQGTDTQYF
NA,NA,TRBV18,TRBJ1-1,TGTGCCAGCTCACCTCACAGGGTAGCTGAAGCTTTCTTT,CASSPHRVAEAFF
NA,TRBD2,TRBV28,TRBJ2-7,TGTGCCAGCAGTCCCTGGACTAGCGGGAGTAATGAGCAGTACTTC,CASSPWTSGSNEQYF
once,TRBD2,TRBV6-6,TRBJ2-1,TGTGCCAGCAGTTACCCCCTAGCGGAGTTGTACAATGAGCAGTTCTTC,CASSYPLAELYNEQFF
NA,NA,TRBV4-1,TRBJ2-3,TGCGCCAGCAGCCAAGAAGAGGGGGGAACAGATACGCAGTATTTT,CASSQEEGGTDTQYF
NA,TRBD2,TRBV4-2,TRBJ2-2,TGTGCCAGCAGCCAAGTAACTAGCGGGAGATCCCCCGACGGGGAGCTGTTTTTT,CASSQVTSGRSPDGELFF
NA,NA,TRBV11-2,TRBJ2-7,TGTGCCAGCAGCCGGGGACACCCGAACTACGAGCAGTACTTC,CASSRGHPNYEQYF
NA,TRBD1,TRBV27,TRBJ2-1,TGTGCCAGCAGACAACAGGGGGCTGGTAATGAGCAGTTCTTC,CASRQQGAGNEQFF
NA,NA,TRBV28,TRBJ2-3,TGTGCCAGCAGTTTACCAGGCCCAGATACGCAGTATTTT,CASSLPGPDTQYF
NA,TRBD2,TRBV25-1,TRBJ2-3,TGTGCCAGCAGCCTGACCGGGGGGGGCCCCACAGATACGCAGTATTTT,CASSLTGGGPTDTQYF
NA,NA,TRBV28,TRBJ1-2,TGTGCCAGCAGTATCAGGGGACTGAATTATGGCTACACCTTC,CASSIRGLNYGYTF
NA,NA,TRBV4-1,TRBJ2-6,TGCGCCAGCAGCCGACAGCAACGTCTAAGCTCTGGGGCCAACGTCCTGACTTTC,CASSRQQRLSSGANVLTF
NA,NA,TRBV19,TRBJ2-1,TGTGCCAGTTCTCGGGGAGTGAGCTCCTACAATGAGCAGTTCTTC,CASSRGVSSYNEQFF
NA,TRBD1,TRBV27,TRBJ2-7,TGTGCCAGCAGTTCCGGGACAGGGACCCGATACGAGCAGTACTTC,CASSSGTGTRYEQYF
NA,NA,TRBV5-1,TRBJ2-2,TGCGCCAGCAGCTTGCTGACAGTACAACCGGGCACCGGGGAGCTGTTTTTT,CASSLLTVQPGTGELFF
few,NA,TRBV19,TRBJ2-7,TGTGCCAGTAGTATCGCACACGAATCTTACGAGCAGTACTTC,CASSIAHESYEQYF
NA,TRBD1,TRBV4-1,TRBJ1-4,TGCGCCAGCAGCCAAGAGGACAGGGAGTATGAAAAACTGTTTTTT,CASSQEDREYEKLFF
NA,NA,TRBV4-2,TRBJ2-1,TGTGCCAGCAGCCAAGATTCGGCTAGCATTTACAATGAGCAGTTCTTC,CASSQDSASIYNEQFF
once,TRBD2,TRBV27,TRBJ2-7,TGTGCCAGCAGTTTATCCAGCGGGAGAACCGAGCAGTACTTC,CASSLSSGRTEQYF
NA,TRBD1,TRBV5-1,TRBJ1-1,TGCGCCAGCAGCTTTCCGGGACAGCCGAACACTGAAGCTTTCTTT,CASSFPGQPNTEAFF
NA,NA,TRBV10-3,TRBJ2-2,TGTGCCATCAGTGCGAGGGGGGGGCCAGACACCGGGGAGCTGTTTTTT,CAISARGGPDTGELFF
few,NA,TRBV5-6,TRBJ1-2,TGTGCCAGCAGCTTGGGGGCAGTCAACTATGGCTACACCTTC,CASSLGAVNYGYTF
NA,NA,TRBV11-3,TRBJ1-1,TGTGCCAGCAGCCGGACTTTGGGTACTGAAGCTTTCTTT,CASSRTLGTEAFF
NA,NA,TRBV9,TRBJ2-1,TGTGCCAGCAGCCGCGGTAGCGAGAATGAGCAGTTCTTC,CASSRGSENEQFF
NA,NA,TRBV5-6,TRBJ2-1,TGTGCCACCTCGGTGATGCAGCCGGGCGGAACACTCTCCTACAATGAGCAGTTCTTC,CATSVMQPGGTLSYNEQFF
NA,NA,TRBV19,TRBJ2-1,TGTGCCAGTAGTATAGGTGGTGGCCCCTACAATGAGCAGTTCTTC,CASSIGGGPYNEQFF
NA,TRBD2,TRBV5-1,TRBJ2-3,TGCGCCAGCAGCTTGGAGGTACTAGCGGGGAAGGGAGATACGCAGTATTTT,CASSLEVLAGKGDTQYF
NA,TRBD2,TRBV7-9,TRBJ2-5,TGTGCCAGCAGCTTGGGGGGGAGGACCCAGTACTTC,CASSLGGRTQYF
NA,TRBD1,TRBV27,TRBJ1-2,TGTGCCAGCAGTTGGGGGACAGGGGGAGGCGGCTACACCTTC,CASSWGTGGGGYTF
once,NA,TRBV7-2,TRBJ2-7,TGTGCCAGCAGCTCGGGGCGCGATGGGCGCAGGGAGCAGTACTTC,CASSSGRDGRREQYF
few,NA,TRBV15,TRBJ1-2,TGTGCCACCAGCAGAGATACGGGGTCCGTATATGGCTACACCTTC,CATSRDTGSVYGYTF
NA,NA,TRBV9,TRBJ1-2,TGTGCCAGCAGCAGACTAAGGGAGACTAACTATGGCTACACCTTC,CASSRLRETNYGYTF
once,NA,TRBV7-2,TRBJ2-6,TGTGCCAGCAGCCTAGGCTCTATGACTGGTGGGGCCAACGTCCTGACTTTC,CASSLGSMTGGANVLTF
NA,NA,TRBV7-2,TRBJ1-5,TGTGCCAGCAGCAACAGGCTTGGGGGCAATCAGCCCCAGCATTTT,CASSNRLGGNQPQHF
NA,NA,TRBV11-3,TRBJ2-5,TGTGCCAGCAGCCAAGGCGCGGCAGAGACCCAGTACTTC,CASSQGAAETQYF
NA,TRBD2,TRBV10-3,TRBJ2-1,TGTGCCATCAGGGTCCTAGCGGGAGGCCACAATGAGCAGTTCTTC,CAIRVLAGGHNEQFF
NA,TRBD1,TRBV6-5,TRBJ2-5,TGTGCCAGCAGTTACTCGACAGGGGGCCAAGAGACCCAGTACTTC,CASSYSTGGQETQYF
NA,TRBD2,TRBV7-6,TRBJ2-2,TGTGCCAGCAGCTTAGCGCCCACTAGCGGGAGTATCACCGGGGAGCTGTTTTTT,CASSLAPTSGSITGELFF
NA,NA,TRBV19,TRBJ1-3,TGTGCCAGTAGCAGGGACCGGTCGAGTGGAAACACCATATATTTT,CASSRDRSSGNTIYF
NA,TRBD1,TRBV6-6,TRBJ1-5,TGTGCCAGCAGTTACGGACGACAGGGGAGCAATCAGCCCCAGCATTTT,CASSYGRQGSNQPQHF
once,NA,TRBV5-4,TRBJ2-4,TGTGCCAGCAGCTTGTCAGGGGAGGGTCCGAAAAACATTCAGTACTTC,CASSLSGEGPKNIQYF
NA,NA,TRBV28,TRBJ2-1,TGTGCCAGCAGTCTGTACAATGAGCAGTTCTTC,CASSLYNEQFF